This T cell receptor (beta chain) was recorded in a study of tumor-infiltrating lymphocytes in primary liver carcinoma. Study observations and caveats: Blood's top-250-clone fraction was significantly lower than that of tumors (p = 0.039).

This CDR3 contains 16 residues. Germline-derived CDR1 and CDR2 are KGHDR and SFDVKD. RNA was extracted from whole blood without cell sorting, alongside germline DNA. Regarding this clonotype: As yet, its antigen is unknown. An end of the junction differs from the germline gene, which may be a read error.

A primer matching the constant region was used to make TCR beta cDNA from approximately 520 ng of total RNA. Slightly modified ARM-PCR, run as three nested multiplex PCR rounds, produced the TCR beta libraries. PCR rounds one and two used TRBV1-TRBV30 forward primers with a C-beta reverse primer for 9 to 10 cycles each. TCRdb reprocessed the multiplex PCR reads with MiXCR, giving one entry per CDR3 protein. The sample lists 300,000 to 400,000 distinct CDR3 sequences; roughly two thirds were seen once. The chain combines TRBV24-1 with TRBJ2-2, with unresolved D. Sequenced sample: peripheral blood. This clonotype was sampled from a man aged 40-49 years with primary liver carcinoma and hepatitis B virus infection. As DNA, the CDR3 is TGTGCCATCAGTGGTAGGCAGCGACCTAACACCGGGGAGCTGTTTTTT. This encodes CAISGRQRPNTGELFF.